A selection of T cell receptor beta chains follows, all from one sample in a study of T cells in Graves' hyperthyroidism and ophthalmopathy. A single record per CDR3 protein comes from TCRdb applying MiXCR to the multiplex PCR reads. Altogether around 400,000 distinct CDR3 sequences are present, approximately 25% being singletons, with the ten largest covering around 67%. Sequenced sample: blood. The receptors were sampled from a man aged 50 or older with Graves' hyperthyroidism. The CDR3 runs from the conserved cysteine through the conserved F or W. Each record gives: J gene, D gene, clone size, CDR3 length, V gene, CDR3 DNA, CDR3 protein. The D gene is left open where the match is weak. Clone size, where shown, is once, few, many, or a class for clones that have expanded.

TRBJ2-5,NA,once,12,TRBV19,TGTGCCACCAGTCGTCGAGAAGAGACCCAGTACTTC,CATSRREETQYF
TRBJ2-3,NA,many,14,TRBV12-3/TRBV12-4,TGTGCCAGCAGTCTAGGCGGGCAGGCAGATACGCAGTATTTT,CASSLGGQADTQYF
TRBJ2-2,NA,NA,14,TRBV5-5,TGTGCCAGCAGCTCCCTGACGGGATCCGGGGAGCTGTTTTTT,CASSSLTGSGELFF
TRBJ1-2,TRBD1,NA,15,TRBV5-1,TGCGCCAGCAGCTTGGAAGGGACAGGGGCCTATGGCTACACCTTC,CASSLEGTGAYGYTF
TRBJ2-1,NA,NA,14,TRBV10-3,TGTGCCATCAGTGAGTCACAGGGGAGGAATGAGCAGTTCTTC,CAISESQGRNEQFF
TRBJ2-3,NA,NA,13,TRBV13,TGTGCCAGCAAGACCGCTAGCACAGATACGCAGTATTTT,CASKTASTDTQYF
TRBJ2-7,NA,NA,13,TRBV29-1,TGCAGCGTGGAGACAGATGCCACCTACGAGCAGTACTTC,CSVETDATYEQYF
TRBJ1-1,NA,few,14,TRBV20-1,TGCAGTGCTAGAGATGGTAGGACGAACACTGAAGCTTTCTTT,CSARDGRTNTEAFF
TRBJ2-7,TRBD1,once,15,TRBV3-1,TGTGCCAGCAGTCTAACCGGGACAGGGGTAACCGAGCAGTACTTC,CASSLTGTGVTEQYF
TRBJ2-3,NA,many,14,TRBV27,TGTGCCAGCAGTTCCGACACTAGCACAGATACGCAGTATTTT,CASSSDTSTDTQYF
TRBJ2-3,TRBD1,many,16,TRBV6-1,TGTGCCAGCAGTGCAGGACAGGTTCGGGTCACAGATACGCAGTATTTT,CASSAGQVRVTDTQYF
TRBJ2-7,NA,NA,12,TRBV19,TGTGCCAGTAAGGGGGTGAACTACGAGCAGTACTTC,CASKGVNYEQYF
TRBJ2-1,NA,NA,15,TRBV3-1,TGTGCCAGCAGCGTAGTGGAGGGGGCCTACAATGAGCAGTTCTTC,CASSVVEGAYNEQFF
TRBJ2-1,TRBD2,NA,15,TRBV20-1,TGCAGTGCTAGAGGGGGAGCGGGATTGACGGATGAGCAGTTCTTC,CSARGGAGLTDEQFF
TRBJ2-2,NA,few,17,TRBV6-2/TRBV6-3,TGTGCCAGCAGTTACTCGAGCTGGGGAGCGAACACCGGGGAGCTGTTTTTT,CASSYSSWGANTGELFF
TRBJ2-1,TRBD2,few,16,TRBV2,TGTGCCAGCAAGATAGGACTAGCGGGAACCCTTTCGGAGCAGTTCTTC,CASKIGLAGTLSEQFF
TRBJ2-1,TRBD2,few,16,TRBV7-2,TGTGCCAGCAGTGCCGAGGGACTACCCTCCTACAATGAGCAGTTCTTC,CASSAEGLPSYNEQFF
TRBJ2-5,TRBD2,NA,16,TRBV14,TGTGCCAGCAGACCTACCGGACTAGCGGGAGTAGAGACCCAGTACTTC,CASRPTGLAGVETQYF
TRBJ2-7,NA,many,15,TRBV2,TGTGCCAGCAGTGAAGAAGAACCGATAACCTACGAGCAGTACTTC,CASSEEEPITYEQYF
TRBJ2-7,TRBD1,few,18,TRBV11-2,TGTGCCAGCAGCCTCGCTAGCCCCTTCGGGACAGGGGGCTACGAGCAGTACTTC,CASSLASPFGTGGYEQYF
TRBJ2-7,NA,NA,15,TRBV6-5,TGTGCCAGCAGTTATTCCCACAGGGTTGGTTACGAGCAGTACTTC,CASSYSHRVGYEQYF
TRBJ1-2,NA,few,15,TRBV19,TGTGCCAGTAGTATAGATCCGAACTTCCCTCTGGGCTACACCTTC,CASSIDPNFPLGYTF
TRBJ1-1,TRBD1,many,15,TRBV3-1,TGTGCCAGCAGCATCAGGGACAGCCCAAACACTGAAGCTTTCTTT,CASSIRDSPNTEAFF
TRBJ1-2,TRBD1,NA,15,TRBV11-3,TGTGTCAGCAGCTCCCGGGACAGGGAGATCTATGGCTACACCTTC,CVSSSRDREIYGYTF
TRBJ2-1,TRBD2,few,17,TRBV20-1,TGCAGTGCCAAGGACCCTAGCGGGAGCATCTCCTACAATGAGCAGTTCTTC,CSAKDPSGSISYNEQFF
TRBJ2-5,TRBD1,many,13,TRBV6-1,TGTGCCAGCACTAGAGACAGGGGAGAGACCCAGTACTTC,CASTRDRGETQYF
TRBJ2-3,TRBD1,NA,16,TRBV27,TGTGCCAGCAGCCCCCCCTTGACAGGGGTGACAGATACGCAGTATTTT,CASSPPLTGVTDTQYF
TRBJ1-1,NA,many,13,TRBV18,TGTGCCAGCTCACCACCAAGCAACACTGAAGCTTTCTTT,CASSPPSNTEAFF
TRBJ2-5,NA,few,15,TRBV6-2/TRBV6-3,TGTGCCAGCAGTTACTCGGAGAACGTCCAAGAGACCCAGTACTTC,CASSYSENVQETQYF
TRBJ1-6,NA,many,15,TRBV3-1,TGTGCCAGCAGCCAAGTTGGGACGGGGAATTCACCCCTCCACTTT,CASSQVGTGNSPLHF
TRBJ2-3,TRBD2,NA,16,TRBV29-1,TGCAGCTCCCTAGCGGGAGGGATCCCCGGCACAGATACGCAGTATTTT,CSSLAGGIPGTDTQYF
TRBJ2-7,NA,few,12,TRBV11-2,TGTGCCAGCAGCTTAGTGGGATCGGGGCAGTACTTC,CASSLVGSGQYF
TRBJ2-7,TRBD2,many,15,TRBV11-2,TGTGCCAGCAGCTTAGTTGGACTAGAGGTGGGGGAGCAGTACTTC,CASSLVGLEVGEQYF
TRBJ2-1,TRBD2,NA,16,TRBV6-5,TGTGCCAGCAGTTTCTCCGCGGGAGGTCGCTACAATGAGCAGTTCTTC,CASSFSAGGRYNEQFF
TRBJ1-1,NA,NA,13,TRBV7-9,TGTGCCAGCGATCAGGCCTTGAACACTGAAGCTTTCTTT,CASDQALNTEAFF
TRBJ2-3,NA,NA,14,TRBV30,TGTGCCTGGAGCTCTTCCCTGTCTGCAGATACGCAGTATTTT,CAWSSSLSADTQYF
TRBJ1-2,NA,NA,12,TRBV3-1,TGTGCCAGCAGCTTCTATAACTATGGCTACACCTTC,CASSFYNYGYTF
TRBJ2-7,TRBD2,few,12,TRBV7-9,TGTGCCAGCAGCGGACTAGTCTACGAGCAGTACTTC,CASSGLVYEQYF
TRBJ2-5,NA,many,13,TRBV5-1,TGTGCCAGCAGCTTAGTAGGTCAAGAGACCCAGTACTTC,CASSLVGQETQYF
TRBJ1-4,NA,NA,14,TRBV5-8,TGTGCCAGCAGCCGGGGACGGTTAAATGAAAAACTGTTTTTT,CASSRGRLNEKLFF
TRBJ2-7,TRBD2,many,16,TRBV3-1,TGTGCCAGCAGCCAAGGTCGACTAGCGTCCACCTACGAGCAGTACTTC,CASSQGRLASTYEQYF
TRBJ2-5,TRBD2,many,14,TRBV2,TGTGCCAGTGATTATAGCGGGAGAGAAGAGACCCAGTACTTC,CASDYSGREETQYF
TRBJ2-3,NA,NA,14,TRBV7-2,TGTGCCAGCAGCTTAAACAGGGAGATAGGTACGCAGTATTTT,CASSLNREIGTQYF
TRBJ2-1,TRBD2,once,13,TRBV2,TGTGCCAGCAAACTAGCGGCTAACAATGAGCAGTTCTTC,CASKLAANNEQFF
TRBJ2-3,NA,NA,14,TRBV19,TGTGCCAGTAGTCCGTCCTGGGCCACAGATACGCAGTATTTT,CASSPSWATDTQYF
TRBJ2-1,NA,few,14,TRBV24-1,TGTGCCACCAGTGCGGGACCCCCGGACAATGAGCAGTTCTTC,CATSAGPPDNEQFF
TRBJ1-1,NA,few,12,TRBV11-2,TGTGCCAGCAGCATGACCGCGGTTGAAGCTTTCTTT,CASSMTAVEAFF
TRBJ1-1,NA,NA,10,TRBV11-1,TGTGCCAGCAGTGATGGGGGCGCTTTCTTT,CASSDGGAFF
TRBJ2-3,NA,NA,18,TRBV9,TGTGCCAGCAGCCTAACTGTCGACAGGTACCCTAGCACAGATACGCAGTATTTT,CASSLTVDRYPSTDTQYF
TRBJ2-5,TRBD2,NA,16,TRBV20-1,TGCAGTGCTAGAGTTGCGGGAGTATTTAGTACAGAGACCCAGTACTTC,CSARVAGVFSTETQYF
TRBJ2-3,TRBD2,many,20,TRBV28,TGTGCCAGCAGTTCAGGGACTAGCGGGGTCCGAGGGACTAGCACAGATACGCAGTATTTT,CASSSGTSGVRGTSTDTQYF
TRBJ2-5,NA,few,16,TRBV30,TGTGCCTGGAGCAAAGGGATTTCAAGCGGGTCAGAGACCCAGTACTTC,CAWSKGISSGSETQYF
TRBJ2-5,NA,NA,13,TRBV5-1,TGCGCCAGCAGCTTCCGACAGAAAGAGACCCAGTACTTC,CASSFRQKETQYF
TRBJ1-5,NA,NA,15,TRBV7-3,TGTGCCAGCAGCTTATCTGGGGGCCGCAATCAGCCCCAGCATTTT,CASSLSGGRNQPQHF